These 31 T cell receptor beta chains originate from one sample sequenced in a study of cytomegalovirus exposure and HLA in healthy donors (dated by TCRdb to 2016 to 2017). Library generation was performed with the immunoSEQ multiplex PCR assay. For the multiplex PCR, a mixture combining 60 forward primers for TCR Vbeta segments and 13 reverse primers for TCR Jbeta segments was used. The clones in this table, taken by TCRdb from immuneACCESS, are in-frame only. Not every clone is retained; where verified, under half of the shortfall comes from an unresolved V gene, and the cause of the rest is unknown. The sample yields some 150,000 clones; approximately 80% were counted once. The ten largest clones represent about 7.7% of the sample. Sequencing was performed on PBMCs. The receptors were sampled from a woman in her twenties or thirties in good health and CMV-seropositive.

The V call is TRBV5-1, the J call TRBJ2-1; the D gene is possibly TRBD2 (5 bases). Germline V gene lookup returns CDR1 SGHRS and CDR2 YFSETQ. Trimming cost V 2 bases and J 0 bases, with 6 bases left between them. The CDR3 loop spans 14 amino acids. CDR3 sequence reads: CASSFTSSYNEQFF. Written as DNA, the CDR3 is TGCGCCAGCAGCTTTACTAGCTCCTACAATGAGCAGTTCTTC.

The chain is built from TRBV7-6 and TRBJ2-1, with unresolved D. This CDR3 has 15 amino acids. V lost 3 bases and J 0 bases, leaving 9 bases between the germline ends. Germline values: CDR1 SGHVS, CDR2 FNYEAQ. CDR3 bases: TGTGCCAGCAGCTTGTATCCGAGCTCCTACAATGAGCAGTTCTTC. Translating gives CASSLYPSSYNEQFF.

V and J are TRBV28 and TRBJ2-2; 10 bases are shared with TRBD2. Germline trimming cut 6 bases from V and 4 bases from J; bases unmatched to any gene: 11. CDR1 is MDHEN and CDR2 is SYDVKM in the germline V gene. The CDR3 is 17 amino acids. The CDR3 loop is CASRFSGGAVSTGELFF. As DNA, the CDR3 is TGTGCCAGCAGATTCAGCGGGGGGGCCGTAAGCACCGGGGAGCTGTTTTTT.

V usage is TRBV30 and J usage is TRBJ1-1; D is unresolved. The CDR3 extends over 13 amino acids. Germline values: CDR1 GTSNPN, CDR2 SVGIG (reference sequence). Trimming pared 3 bases from V and 1 base from J, leaving 9 bases between. The CDR3 reads CAWSRSSNTEAFF. CDR3 coding DNA: TGTGCCTGGAGCCGGTCCTCGAACACTGAAGCTTTCTTT. The entire variable domain, with the rest obtained from reference TRBV30 and TRBJ1-1, is as follows: SQTIHQWPATLVQPVGSPLSLECTVEGTSNPNLYWYRQAAGRGLQLLFYSVGIGQISSEVPQNLSASRPQDRQFILSSKKLLLSDSGFYLCAWSRSSNTEAFFGQGTRLTVV.

The chain recombines TRBV11-3 with TRBJ2-3; D ambiguous. From germline, CDR1 is SGHNT and CDR2 YENEEA. This CDR3 comprises 14 residues. The V end was cut by 0 bases, the J end by 6 bases, with 10 bases between. In DNA, the CDR3 is TGTGCCAGCAGCTTAGACAGGTACCGGGATACGCAGTATTTT. Protein: CASSLDRYRDTQYF.

This chain links TRBV21-1 with TRBJ1-5. TRBV21-1 is termed a pseudogene. This CDR3 spans 13 amino acids. CDR3 residues: CASSKRGEQPQHF. The CDR3 DNA reads TGTGCCAGCAGCAAACGGGGGGAGCAGCCCCAGCATTTT.

The chain carries TRBV4-3 and TRBJ2-1; 8 nucleotides align to TRBD1. V lost 3 bases and J lost 7; bases outside the gene matches: 11. CDR3 size: 16 residues. Germline V gene lookup returns CDR1 LGHNA and CDR2 YSLEER. The CDR3 sequence is CASSHTTGGGGNEQFF. For the CDR3, the DNA is TGCGCCAGCAGCCACACAACAGGGGGAGGAGGGAATGAGCAGTTCTTC.

This clone occurred a few times. This chain uses TRBV2 with TRBJ2-5; TRBD1 might be the D (5 bases). CDR1 and CDR2 from the germline V gene are SNHLY and FYNNEI. There are 12 residues in the CDR3. Trimming cost V 7 bases and J 0 bases, with 6 bases left between them. DNA for the CDR3: TGTGCCAGCAAGGGGAACCAAGAGACCCAGTACTTC. This codes for CASKGNQETQYF.

The genes are TRBV9 and TRBJ1-5; the D is unclear. CDR1 is SGDLS and CDR2 is YYNGEE in the germline V gene. This CDR3 is built from 13 residues. V dropped 2 bases and J dropped 0 bases, with 3 bases sitting between them. This CDR3 is CASSVYSNQPQHF. CDR3 DNA sequence: TGTGCCAGCAGCGTGTATAGCAATCAGCCCCAGCATTTT. Filled out from reference TRBV9 and TRBJ1-5, the complete variable domain reads DSGVTQTPKHLITATGQRVTLRCSPRSGDLSVYWYQQSLDQGLQFLIQYYNGEERAKGNILERFSAQQFPDLHSELNLSSLELGDSALYFCASSVYSNQPQHFGDGTRLSIL.

The V and J genes are TRBV7-9 and TRBJ2-5; 7 bases fit TRBD1. The CDR3 is 14 amino acids. Germline V CDR1 and CDR2: SEHNR, FQNEAQ (reference sequence). V was clipped by 4 bases and J by 1 base; unmatched bases: 3. The CDR3 protein is CASSSGDSQETQYF. DNA of the CDR3: TGTGCCAGCAGCTCAGGGGACAGCCAAGAGACCCAGTACTTC.

The genes are TRBV5-3 and TRBJ1-5; D unresolved. TRBV5-3 qualifies as an ORF whose function is uncertain. V gave up 1 base and J gave up 6 bases, with 17 bases separating them. The CDR3 consists of 16 residues. CDR3 bases: TGTGCCAGAAGCTTGATCAGGACTAGCCGGGGTCAGCCCCAGCATTTT. This codes for CARSLIRTSRGQPQHF.

The chain links TRBV19 to TRBJ2-7; the match to TRBD2 covers 8 bases. The CDR3 has 14 residues. The germline V gene encodes CDR1 LNHDA and CDR2 SQIVND (reference sequence). The trim removed 3 bases at V and 3 bases at J, leaving 4 bases unmatched. The CDR3 nucleotides are TGTGCCAGTAGTATTAGCGGGGCCCACTACGAGCAGTACTTC. Amino acid sequence: CASSISGAHYEQYF.

J is TRBJ2-3 and V is TRBV9; 8 bases line up with TRBD2. In germline, CDR1 is SGDLS, CDR2 YYNGEE. The CDR3 has 18 amino acids. The J segment lost 6 bases and the V segment lost 0 bases, leaving 15 bases of the junction unmatched. This chain's CDR3 is CASSVGLPWRGDPDTQYF. CDR3 sequence (DNA): TGTGCCAGCAGCGTAGGCCTGCCTTGGCGGGGGGACCCTGATACGCAGTATTTT.

The chain recombines TRBV6-5 with TRBJ1-2; 10 nucleotides align to TRBD1. The ends lost 6 bases at V and 6 bases at J; junction bases unmatched: 4. CDR3 length: 13 residues. Germline V gene lookup returns CDR1 MNHEY and CDR2 SVGAGI. This CDR3 is CASRETGGDGYTF. The CDR3 DNA reads TGTGCCAGCAGAGAGACAGGGGGCGATGGCTACACCTTC.

V is TRBV19 and J is TRBJ2-1; D may be TRBD1 (8 bases). Germline CDR1 reads LNHDA; CDR2 reads SQIVND (reference sequence). This CDR3 comprises 18 residues. Trimming left V 4 bases short and J 4 bases short, with 23 bases between. The CDR3 loop reads CASSRGGVAGGIYNEQFF. CDR3 in DNA: TGTGCCAGTAGTAGGGGGGGTGTGGCAGGGGGCATTTACAATGAGCAGTTCTTC.

This clone was seen a few times. This sequence joins TRBV6-5 and TRBJ2-3, with 7 bases that match TRBD1. This CDR3 region has 14 residues. After removal of 2 bases from V and 6 bases from J, the junction contained 5 bases not matched to a gene. CDR1 and CDR2 from the germline V gene are MNHEY and SVGAGI. CDR3 bases: TGTGCCAGCAGTTACCTGAGGGGGCGGGATACGCAGTATTTT. It specifies CASSYLRGRDTQYF.

The chain uses TRBV6-1 and TRBJ2-1; 8 nucleotides match TRBD1. Trimming removed 2 bases from V and 9 bases from J; junction bases left unmatched: 6. Germline CDR1 reads MNHNS; CDR2 reads SASEGT. The CDR3 runs 14 residues. CDR3 region: CASSEWTGRGEQFF. As DNA, the CDR3 is TGTGCCAGCAGTGAATGGACAGGGAGAGGTGAGCAGTTCTTC.

The chain combines TRBV7-8 with TRBJ1-1, with 10 bases that match TRBD1. Germline assignment: CDR1 SGHVS and CDR2 FQNEAQ. V gave up 5 bases and J gave up 1 base; unmatched junction bases: 10. The CDR3 totals 17 residues. DNA of the CDR3: TGTGCCAGCAGCGCGCATCCCGGGACAGGGGAGAACACTGAAGCTTTCTTT. Translated, it gives CASSAHPGTGENTEAFF.

CDR3 DNA: TGTGCCAGCAGCCGTACGGGGACAGGGAGTGAGACCCAGTACTTC. Encoded protein: CASSRTGTGSETQYF. The chain has TRBV14 and TRBJ2-5; 9 bases match TRBD1. The CDR3 is 15 residues long. V gave up 4 bases and J gave up 5 bases; unmatched junction bases: 8. CDR1 is SGHDN and CDR2 is FVKESK in the germline V gene.

This clone has only a few counts. V and J are TRBV4-3 and TRBJ1-1, with a tentative D call TRBD1 (6 bases). There are 14 residues in the CDR3. Germline values: CDR1 LGHNA, CDR2 YSLEER. V was trimmed by 0 bases and J by 9 bases, leaving 14 bases between them. In DNA, the CDR3 is TGCGCCAGCAGCCAAGATCGGCCAGACAGGCAAGCTTTCTTT. This codes for CASSQDRPDRQAFF.

This sequence joins TRBV2 and TRBJ1-3; 7 nucleotides match TRBD1. The CDR3 is made up of 15 amino acids. Germline trimming cut 4 bases from V and 2 bases from J; bases unmatched to any gene: 5. CDR1 SNHLY and CDR2 FYNNEI come from the germline V gene. Here the CDR3 reads CASSGQGTTGNTIYF. In nucleotides, the CDR3 is TGTGCCAGCAGTGGACAGGGTACTACTGGAAACACCATATATTTT.

This chain links TRBV30 with TRBJ2-5; D perhaps matches TRBD1 (5 bases). Germline assignment: CDR1 GTSNPN and CDR2 SVGIG (reference sequence). CDR3 length: 14 residues. Trimming pared 0 bases from V and 5 bases from J, leaving 13 bases between. The CDR3 DNA is TGTGCCTGGAGTGTTTTTGTGGGGCCCGAGACCCAGTACTTC. It encodes CAWSVFVGPETQYF.

The chain uses TRBV7-3 and TRBJ2-3, with 9 bases matching TRBD1. The length of the CDR3 is 15 residues. The germline V gene encodes CDR1 SGHTA and CDR2 FQGTGA. Unmatched junction bases numbered 5, after V lost 5 bases and J lost 2 bases. The CDR3 loop reads CASSRTGAITDTQYF. DNA of the CDR3: TGTGCCAGCAGCCGGACAGGGGCGATCACAGATACGCAGTATTTT.

J is TRBJ1-2 and V is TRBV5-6, with 11 positions matching TRBD1. The V segment lost 2 bases and the J segment 4 bases; nucleotides outside the gene matches: 7. This CDR3 comprises 16 residues. Germline loops: CDR1 SGHDT, CDR2 YYEEEE. This CDR3 reads CASSFGQGARVYGYTF. For the CDR3, the DNA is TGTGCCAGCAGCTTCGGACAGGGGGCGAGGGTCTATGGCTACACCTTC.

The chain couples TRBV5-4 to TRBJ2-3, with a weak D call TRBD1 (5 bases). Per the germline V gene, CDR1 is SGHNT and CDR2 is YYREEE (reference sequence). The V end lost 1 base, the J end lost 2 bases, and 11 bases lay between the germline ends. This CDR3 is 15 amino acids long. In DNA, the CDR3 is TGTGCCAGCAGCTTGCGGCAGGGTGTCACAGATACGCAGTATTTT. It yields the protein CASSLRQGVTDTQYF.

This chain joins TRBV5-8 and TRBJ2-1; D uncertain. The CDR3 sequence is 16 residues long. In germline, CDR1 is SGHTS, CDR2 YDEGEE. The ends were cut back, 4 bases at V and 4 bases at J, with 18 bases in the middle. CDR3 nucleotides: TGTGCCAGCAGCATTGCCTTAAGCGCCCTTTACAATGAGCAGTTCTTC. The encoded protein is CASSIALSALYNEQFF.

Points on this clone: This same CDR3 is encoded by further DNA sequences in the sample. J is TRBJ2-6 and V is TRBV15; D uncertain. V gave up 0 bases and J gave up 0 bases, with 3 bases separating them. The CDR3 has 15 residues. Germline V CDR1 and CDR2: LNHNV, YYDKDF (reference sequence). The CDR3 DNA reads as TGTGCCACCAGCAGAGATCGCTCTGGGGCCAACGTCCTGACTTTC. Its protein product is CATSRDRSGANVLTF.

V usage is TRBV6-6 and J usage is TRBJ2-2; D not resolved. The CDR3 loop spans 15 amino acids. V shed 0 bases and J shed 1 base, with 6 bases lying between them. The germline gives CDR1 MNHNY, CDR2 SVGAGI (reference sequence). DNA for the CDR3: TGTGCCAGCAGTTACTCCCCGGGGAACACCGGGGAGCTGTTTTTT. The encoded protein is CASSYSPGNTGELFF.

The genes are TRBV19 and TRBJ1-6, with TRBD1 matching over 7 bases. Germline-derived CDR1 and CDR2 are LNHDA and SQIVND (reference sequence). There are 16 residues in the CDR3. Trimming at V came to 5 bases and at J to 0 bases, leaving 4 bases not matched to a gene. The CDR3 loop reads CASSVGDSSYNSPLHF. The DNA for the CDR3 is TGTGCCAGTAGTGTGGGGGACAGCTCCTATAATTCACCCCTCCACTTT.

This clone was recorded a few times. The chain couples TRBV5-1 to TRBJ1-1; the D is unclear. This CDR3 has 14 amino acids. The V gene lost 0 bases and the J gene lost 0 bases, with 6 bases spanning the gap. Germline V gene lookup returns CDR1 SGHRS and CDR2 YFSETQ. This chain's CDR3 is CASSLDRMNTEAFF. The CDR3, as DNA: TGCGCCAGCAGCTTGGACAGAATGAACACTGAAGCTTTCTTT.

This chain connects TRBV28 to TRBJ2-3; possibly TRBD1 for D (6 bases). The ends were cut back, 5 bases at V and 0 bases at J, with 12 bases in the middle. The CDR3 runs 15 residues. Germline CDR1 is MDHEN and CDR2 is SYDVKM. The CDR3 nucleotides read TGTGCCAGCAGTAGACAGGACACTAGCACAGATACGCAGTATTTT. The encoded protein is CASSRQDTSTDTQYF.